This T cell receptor (beta chain) originates from a study of read filtering for tumor transcriptome and immune sequencing. The library was built from 400 to 500 ng RNA with molecular barcoded adaptors for alpha/delta and beta/gamma chains. TCRdb used MiXCR to reprocess the reads, holding one entry per CDR3 protein. The sample lists tens of thousands of distinct CDR3 sequences; around 13% were seen once. Many counts were recorded for this clonotype. The V and J ends lost 3 bases and 6 bases, in that order; junction bases with no gene match: 5. This CDR3 has 15 residues. Germline CDR1 reads SNHLY; CDR2 reads FYNNEI.

The sequenced sample consisted of a population of CD138-negative cells sorted from bone marrow. The J gene is TRBJ2-1, the V gene TRBV2, with TRBD2 identical over 10 bases. The receptor's source is a donor at least 40 years old with multiple myeloma. The CDR3 sequence is CASSEWSSGSNEQFF. The CDR3 DNA sequence: TGTGCCAGCAGTGAGTGGTCTAGCGGGAGCAATGAGCAGTTCTTC.